This paragraph reports one T cell receptor (beta chain). The antigen remains unidentified. This specimen belongs to a study of T cells in Graves' hyperthyroidism and ophthalmopathy. Study-wide context: Peripheral blood was taken when the disease was first diagnosed, before any treatment began.

General observations from the study: Most thyroid clonotypes that were expanded above 0.001 also turned up in blood.

Amplification yielded TCR beta CDR3 regions, with RNA transcripts as the source. Primed by the HTBI set, a first-round RT-PCR was run on the TCR CDR3. MiXCR, run by TCRdb on the multiplex PCR reads, gives a single entry per CDR3 protein. The sample carries hundreds of thousands of distinct CDR3 sequences, 15% to 20% recorded once. This CDR3 has 17 residues. The ends were cut back, 1 base at V and 2 bases at J, with 16 bases in the middle. CDR1 is SGHTA and CDR2 is FQGNSA in the germline V gene. Sequencing was carried out using blood. This sequence originates from a woman younger than 30 with Graves' ophthalmopathy. The V call is TRBV7-2, the J call TRBJ2-3; weak D call: TRBD1 (6 bases). The chain's CDR3 is CASSLGIPGAHTDTQYF. In nucleotides, the CDR3 is TGTGCCAGCAGCTTAGGTATCCCAGGGGCACACACAGATACGCAGTATTTT.